Listed here are 24 T cell receptor beta chains from one sample, sequenced in a study of T-cell reconstitution after alpha-beta-depleted transplantation in children. Unique molecular identifiers were used to barcode this TCRbeta library. TCRdb re-called the PCR reads through MiXCR, storing one row per CDR3 protein. The table includes about 440,000 distinct CDR3 sequences, around two fifths detected once. Sequences were derived from PBMCs, sampled before TCRalphabeta/CD19-depleted stem cell transplant. These receptors were collected from a girl under 10 years old with aplastic anemia, due to receive a stem cell transplant.

In DNA form, the CDR3 reads TGTGCCAGCAGTCGTTCCGGGGAGCTGTTTTTT. Protein: CASSRSGELFF. This chain links TRBV28 with TRBJ2-2; no clear D. This CDR3 region has 11 residues. Trimming stripped 5 bases from V and 6 bases from J, with 4 bases between. CDR1 is MDHEN, CDR2 SYDVKM, per germline.

This clonotype has at least ten counts. The chain is built from TRBV7-9 and TRBJ2-5, with D hard to call. Looked up from germline, CDR1 is SEHNR and CDR2 is FQNEAQ (reference sequence). CDR3 size: 16 residues. Deletions cut 1 base from V and 5 bases from J, with 17 bases between. DNA of the CDR3: TGTGCCAGCAGCTTAGTCATTCTGGCGTCAGTTGAGACCCAGTACTTC. As protein: CASSLVILASVETQYF.

This clonotype was detected many times. The chain uses TRBV20-1 and TRBJ2-2, with D possibly being TRBD2 (5 bases). The V end lost 6 bases, the J end lost 4 bases, and 12 bases lay between the germline ends. Per germline, CDR1 DFQATT and CDR2 SNEGSKA (reference sequence). CDR3 length equals 13 residues. CDR3 in DNA: TGCAGTGCCGTAGAGGCGGGCACCGGGGAGCTGTTTTTT. Translation: CSAVEAGTGELFF.

The V and J genes are TRBV5-1 and TRBJ2-5; D ambiguous. CDR1 and CDR2 from the germline V gene are SGHRS and YFSETQ. Trimming shortened V by 0 bases and J by 5 bases, and 8 bases separated the two germline ends. The CDR3 has 13 amino acids. CDR3: CASSLDQWETQYF. The CDR3 nucleotides read TGCGCCAGCAGCTTGGATCAGTGGGAGACCCAGTACTTC. Using reference TRBV5-1 and TRBJ2-5 for the parts outside the CDR3, the full variable domain is KAGVTQTPRYLIKTRGQQVTLSCSPISGHRSVSWYQQTPGQGLQFLFEYFSETQRNKGNFPGRFSGRQFSNSRSEMNVSTLELGDSALYLCASSLDQWETQYFGPGTRLLVL.

Details on this clonotype: A junction boundary mismatches the germline segment, possibly from a read error. J is TRBJ2-7 and V is TRBV5-1, with TRBD1 matching over 9 bases. The CDR3 consists of 15 residues. The V gene's germline CDR1 is SGHRS and CDR2 YFSETQ. Here the CDR3 reads CATSSDRGDSYQQYF. DNA for the CDR3: TGCGCCACCAGCTCGGACAGGGGAGATTCCTACCAGCAGTACTTC. Supplemented by reference TRBV5-1 and TRBJ2-7, the full variable domain reads KAGVTQTPRYLIKTRGQQVTLSCSPISGHRSVSWYQQTPGQGLQFLFEYFSETQRNKGNFPGRFSGRQFSNSRSEMNVSTLELGDSALYLCATSSDRGDSYQQYFGPGTRLTVT.

This clonotype turned up a few times. The V gene is TRBV4-1, the J gene TRBJ1-5; D is ambiguous. V was cut by 0 bases and J by 4 bases, with 10 bases left in between. In germline, CDR1 is MGHRA, CDR2 YSYEKL. There are 15 residues in the CDR3. The CDR3, as DNA: TGCGCCAGCAGCCAAGATGAACAGCAAAATCAGCCCCAGCATTTT. Residues: CASSQDEQQNQPQHF.

The chain joins TRBV12-3 or TRBV12-4 to TRBJ2-5; D might be TRBD1 (6 bases). V lost 3 bases to trimming and J lost 2 bases, with 13 bases between them. This CDR3 contains 15 residues. The CDR3 coding sequence is TGTGCCAGCAGTTTTCTGGACAGAGGGCAAGAGACCCAGTACTTC. The encoded protein is CASSFLDRGQETQYF.

This clonotype was picked up one time. The junction does not match germline at one end; this may be a read error. This chain uses TRBV3-1 with TRBJ2-1, with a weak D call TRBD2 (6 bases). Germline CDR1 is LGHDT and CDR2 is YNNKEL (reference sequence). The CDR3 contains 15 residues. CDR3: CASSPIAVSYNKQFF. CDR3 sequence (DNA): TGTGCCAGCAGCCCCATAGCGGTCTCCTACAATAAGCAGTTCTTC.

This clonotype was seen ten or more times. The CDR3, as DNA: TGCAGTGCTCCGATTGGGACGAACAATGAGCAGTTCTTC. This codes for CSAPIGTNNEQFF. The chain couples TRBV20-1 to TRBJ2-1; D possibly matches TRBD1 or TRBD2 (5 bases each). The germline V gene has CDR1 DFQATT and CDR2 SNEGSKA (reference sequence). Trimming pared 5 bases from V and 5 bases from J, leaving 13 bases between. The CDR3 is made up of 13 amino acids.

The sample holds a few counts of this clonotype. The chain is built from TRBV27 and TRBJ2-6; D not resolved. The CDR3 runs 15 residues. V lost 4 bases, J lost 4 bases, and 11 bases lay in between. CDR1 and CDR2 from the germline V gene are MNHEY and SMNVEV (reference sequence). CDR3 sequence (DNA): TGTGCCAGCAGTTCTCCCTATGGGGGGGCCAACGTCCTGACTTTC. Translated, it gives CASSSPYGGANVLTF.

This chain connects TRBV5-4 to TRBJ2-1, with TRBD1 matching 10 bases. J lost 15 bases, V lost 5 bases, and 11 bases had no gene match. This CDR3 is 13 amino acids long. Germline lookup yields CDR1 SGHNT and CDR2 YYREEE (reference sequence). The CDR3 DNA sequence: TGTGCCAGCAGGCATGGACAGGGGGACAAAACGTTCTTC. Protein product: CASRHGQGDKTFF.

In nucleotides, the CDR3 is TGTGCCTGGAGTCACCCAGGGGCAGGCCAGCCCCAGCATTTT. This sequence encodes CAWSHPGAGQPQHF. V usage is TRBV30 and J usage is TRBJ1-5, with D tentatively TRBD1 (6 bases). V shed 2 bases and J shed 7 bases, with 15 bases lying between them. Germline lookup yields CDR1 GTSNPN and CDR2 SVGIG (reference sequence). This CDR3 spans 14 amino acids.

The chain links TRBV28 to TRBJ2-1; TRBD2 is a possible D gene (5 bases). In germline, CDR1 is MDHEN, CDR2 SYDVKM. V was shortened by 6 bases and J by 9 bases, with 21 bases between the two germline ends. This CDR3 has 15 amino acids. CDR3 nucleotides: TGTGCCAGCAGACTACTAGTAAAGGCCGGTCTTGAGCAGTTCTTC. This sequence encodes CASRLLVKAGLEQFF.

This clonotype was picked up many times. V is TRBV4-2 and J is TRBJ2-5; D ambiguous. The V gene lost 4 bases and the J gene lost 1 base, with 10 bases spanning the gap. This CDR3 comprises 14 residues. The germline V gene has CDR1 LGHNA and CDR2 YNFKEQ. CDR3 region: CASSRGRIQETQYF. The CDR3 bases are TGTGCCAGCAGCCGAGGACGGATCCAAGAGACCCAGTACTTC.

The chain combines TRBV28 with TRBJ1-1; 7 bases fit TRBD1. Trimming at V came to 2 bases and at J to 3 bases, leaving 3 bases not matched to a gene. Germline V gene lookup returns CDR1 MDHEN and CDR2 SYDVKM. The CDR3 is 14 amino acids. The CDR3 here is CASSLTDRDTEAFF. Written as DNA, the CDR3 is TGTGCCAGCAGTTTAACAGACAGGGACACTGAAGCTTTCTTT.

The V gene is TRBV4-1, the J gene TRBJ2-7; possibly TRBD2 for D (6 bases). Germline loops: CDR1 MGHRA, CDR2 YSYEKL. Deletions cut 4 bases from V and 0 bases from J, with 13 bases between. The CDR3 spans 15 residues. The CDR3 region has the DNA TGCGCCAGCAGCCTAGCGGATCCTAGCTCCTACGAGCAGTACTTC. This encodes CASSLADPSSYEQYF.

The chain combines TRBV20-1 with TRBJ2-5; the match to TRBD2 covers 15 bases. J gave up 0 bases and V 1 base, and 3 bases lay outside the gene matches. Germline assignment: CDR1 DFQATT and CDR2 SNEGSKA (reference sequence). The CDR3 runs to 17 residues. The CDR3 protein is CSARGTSGRGYQETQYF. In nucleotides, the CDR3 is TGCAGTGCTAGAGGGACTAGCGGGAGGGGGTACCAAGAGACCCAGTACTTC.

There are a few counts of this clonotype. The chain carries TRBV11-2 and TRBJ2-7; 9 bases line up with TRBD2. The junction had 10 bases not matched to a gene; V was cut back by 5 bases and J by 5 bases. This CDR3 is 15 amino acids long. Germline CDR1 SGHAT, CDR2 FQNNGV. The CDR3 sequence: CASSRTSELSHEQYF. In DNA form, the CDR3 reads TGTGCCAGCAGCCGGACTAGCGAGCTAAGTCACGAGCAGTACTTC.

The chain employs TRBV7-2 and TRBJ2-1, with TRBD2 as a possible D gene (6 bases). Trimming took 2 bases from V and 3 from J, leaving 14 bases between them. Germline V gene lookup returns CDR1 SGHTA and CDR2 FQGNSA. The length of the CDR3 is 16 residues. CDR3 sequence: CASSLSPASDYNEQFF. CDR3 DNA: TGTGCCAGCAGCTTATCTCCGGCTAGCGACTACAATGAGCAGTTCTTC.

A few counts support this clonotype. The chain employs TRBV6-5 and TRBJ2-1, with D perhaps TRBD1 or TRBD2 (5 bases each). V shed 4 bases and J shed 3 bases, with 13 bases lying between them. This CDR3 comprises 15 residues. CDR1 is MNHEY and CDR2 is SVGAGI in the germline V gene. The CDR3 DNA is TGTGCCAGCAGTTGGGGGAGAGAGGGCTACAATGAGCAGTTCTTC. Translating it yields CASSWGREGYNEQFF.

J is TRBJ2-7 and V is TRBV27; 8 bases agree with TRBD1. The CDR3 is made up of 15 amino acids. The V segment lost 2 bases and the J segment 3 bases; nucleotides outside the gene matches: 6. Germline V CDR1 and CDR2: MNHEY, SMNVEV (reference sequence). The DNA for the CDR3 is TGTGCCAGCAGTTTAGGACAGGGTACCCTCTACGAGCAGTACTTC. Translation gives CASSLGQGTLYEQYF.

The table lists this clonotype with a few counts. This chain uses TRBV6-5 with TRBJ2-1, with 7 bases aligning to TRBD2. CDR3 length equals 16 residues. CDR1 MNHEY and CDR2 SVGAGI come from the germline V gene. V trimming: 0 bases; J trimming: 8 bases; junction bases outside the gene matches: 10. CDR3 region: CASSYSRAGSLDEQFF. Here the CDR3 DNA reads TGTGCCAGCAGTTACTCGAGAGCGGGGTCCTTAGATGAGCAGTTCTTC.

In regard to this clonotype: At one of its ends the junction is not consistent with the germline gene, which may arise from a read error. The rearrangement joins TRBV15 to TRBJ2-5; no definite D call. The CDR3 is 15 amino acids. CDR1 and CDR2 (germline): LNHNV, YYDKDF (reference sequence). CDR3 DNA: TGTACCACCAGCAGAGATCGTGGCCTCCAAGAGACCCAGTACTTC. Protein sequence: CTTSRDRGLQETQYF. The full variable domain, with the rest looked up from reference TRBV15 and TRBJ2-5, is DAMVIQNPRYQVTQFGKPVTLSCSQTLNHNVMYWYQQKSSQAPKLLFHYYDKDFNNEADTPDNFQSRRPNTSFCFLDIRSPGLGDTAMYLCTTSRDRGLQETQYFGPGTRLLVL.

This clonotype was observed a few times. This rearrangement joins TRBV5-1 to TRBJ1-6; D perhaps matches TRBD1 (5 bases). From germline, CDR1 is SGHRS and CDR2 YFSETQ. This CDR3 is 14 amino acids long. V was shortened by 0 bases and J by 7 bases, with 8 bases between the two germline ends. The CDR3 DNA sequence: TGCGCCAGCAGCTTGGAGACAGAAAATTCACCCCTCCACTTT. The encoded protein is CASSLETENSPLHF. The variable domain in full, with the rest retrieved from reference TRBV5-1 and TRBJ1-6, is KAGVTQTPRYLIKTRGQQVTLSCSPISGHRSVSWYQQTPGQGLQFLFEYFSETQRNKGNFPGRFSGRQFSNSRSEMNVSTLELGDSALYLCASSLETENSPLHFGNGTRLTVT.